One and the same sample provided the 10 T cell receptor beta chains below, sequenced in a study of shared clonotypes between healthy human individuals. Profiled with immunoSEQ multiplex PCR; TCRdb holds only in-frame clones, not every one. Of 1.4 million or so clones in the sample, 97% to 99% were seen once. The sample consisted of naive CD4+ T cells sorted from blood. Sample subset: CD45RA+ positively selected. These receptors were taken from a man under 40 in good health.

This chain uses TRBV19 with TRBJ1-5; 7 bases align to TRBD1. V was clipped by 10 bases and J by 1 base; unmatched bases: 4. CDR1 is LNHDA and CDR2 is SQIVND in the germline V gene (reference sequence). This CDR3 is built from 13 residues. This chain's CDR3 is CAIGTASNQPQHF. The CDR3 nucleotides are TGTGCCATAGGGACAGCGAGCAATCAGCCCCAGCATTTT.

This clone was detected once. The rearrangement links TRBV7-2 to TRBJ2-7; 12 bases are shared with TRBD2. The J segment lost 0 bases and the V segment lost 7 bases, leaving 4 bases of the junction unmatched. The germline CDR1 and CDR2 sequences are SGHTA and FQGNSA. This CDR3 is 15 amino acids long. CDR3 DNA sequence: TGTGCCAGCACCCTAGCGGGAGGGCTCTCCTACGAGCAGTACTTC. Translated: CASTLAGGLSYEQYF.

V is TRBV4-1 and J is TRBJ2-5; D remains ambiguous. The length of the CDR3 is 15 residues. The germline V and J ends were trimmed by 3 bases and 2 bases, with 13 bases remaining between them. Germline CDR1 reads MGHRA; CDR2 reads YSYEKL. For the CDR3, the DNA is TGCGCCAGCAGCCAGACCACAACCCCTCAAGAGACCCAGTACTTC. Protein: CASSQTTTPQETQYF.

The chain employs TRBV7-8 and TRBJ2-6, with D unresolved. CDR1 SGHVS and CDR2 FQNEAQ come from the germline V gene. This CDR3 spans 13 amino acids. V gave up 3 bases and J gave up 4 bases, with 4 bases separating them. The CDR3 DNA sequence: TGTGCCAGCAGCTTCCAAGGGGCCAACGTCCTGACTTTC. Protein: CASSFQGANVLTF.

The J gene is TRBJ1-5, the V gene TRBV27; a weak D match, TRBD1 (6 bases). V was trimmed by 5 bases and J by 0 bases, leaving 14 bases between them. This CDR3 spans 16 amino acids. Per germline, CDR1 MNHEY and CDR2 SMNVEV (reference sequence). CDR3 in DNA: TGTGCCAGCAGTCCCCATCCGACAGGTAGCAATCAGCCCCAGCATTTT. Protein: CASSPHPTGSNQPQHF.

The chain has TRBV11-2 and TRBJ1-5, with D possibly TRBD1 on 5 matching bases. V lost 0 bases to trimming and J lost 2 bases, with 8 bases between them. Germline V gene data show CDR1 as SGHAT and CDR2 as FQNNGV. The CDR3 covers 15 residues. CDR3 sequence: CASSLEVGGNQPQHF. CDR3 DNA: TGTGCCAGCAGCTTAGAGGTGGGGGGCAATCAGCCCCAGCATTTT.

The CDR3 protein is CATSTIGPLEGLPRNQPQHF. CDR3 DNA sequence: TGTGCCACCAGCACAATCGGGCCTCTCGAAGGGTTACCACGCAATCAGCCCCAGCATTTT. The chain carries TRBV15 and TRBJ1-5, with unresolved D. CDR1 is LNHNV and CDR2 is YYDKDF in the germline V gene (reference sequence). Trimming took 4 bases from V and 2 from J, leaving 27 bases between them. CDR3 length: 20 residues.

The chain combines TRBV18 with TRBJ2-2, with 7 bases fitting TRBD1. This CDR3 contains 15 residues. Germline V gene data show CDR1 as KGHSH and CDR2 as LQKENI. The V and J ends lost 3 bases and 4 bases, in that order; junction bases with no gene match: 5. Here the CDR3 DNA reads TGTGCCAGCTCACCGAGGGACAGACCCACCGGGGAGCTGTTTTTT. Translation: CASSPRDRPTGELFF. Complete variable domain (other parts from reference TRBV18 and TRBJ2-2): NAGVMQNPRHLVRRRGQEARLRCSPMKGHSHVYWYRQLPEEGLKFMVYLQKENIIDESGMPKERFSAEFPKEGPSILRIQQVVRGDSAAYFCASSPRDRPTGELFFGEGSRLTVL.

As DNA, the CDR3 is TGTGCTAGTGGTTTTACTAGCCCAGATACGCAGTATTTT. Encoded protein: CASGFTSPDTQYF. The chain combines TRBV12-5 with TRBJ2-3, with TRBD2 as a possible D gene (6 bases). The germline V and J ends were trimmed by 3 bases and 4 bases, with 8 bases remaining between them. The CDR3 is 13 amino acids. Germline assignment: CDR1 LGHNT and CDR2 FRNRAP. Together with reference TRBV12-5 and TRBJ2-3, the CDR3 gives the full variable domain: DARVTQTPRHKVTEMGQEVTMRCQPILGHNTVFWYRQTMMQGLELLAYFRNRAPLDDSGMPKDRFSAEMPDATLATLKIQPSEPRDSAVYFCASGFTSPDTQYFGPGTRLTVL.

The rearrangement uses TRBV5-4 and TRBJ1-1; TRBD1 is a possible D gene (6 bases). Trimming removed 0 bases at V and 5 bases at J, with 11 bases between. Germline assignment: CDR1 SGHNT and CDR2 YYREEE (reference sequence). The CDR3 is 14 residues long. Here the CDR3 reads CASSLGSGETEAFF. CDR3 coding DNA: TGTGCCAGCAGCTTGGGGTCAGGGGAAACTGAAGCTTTCTTT.